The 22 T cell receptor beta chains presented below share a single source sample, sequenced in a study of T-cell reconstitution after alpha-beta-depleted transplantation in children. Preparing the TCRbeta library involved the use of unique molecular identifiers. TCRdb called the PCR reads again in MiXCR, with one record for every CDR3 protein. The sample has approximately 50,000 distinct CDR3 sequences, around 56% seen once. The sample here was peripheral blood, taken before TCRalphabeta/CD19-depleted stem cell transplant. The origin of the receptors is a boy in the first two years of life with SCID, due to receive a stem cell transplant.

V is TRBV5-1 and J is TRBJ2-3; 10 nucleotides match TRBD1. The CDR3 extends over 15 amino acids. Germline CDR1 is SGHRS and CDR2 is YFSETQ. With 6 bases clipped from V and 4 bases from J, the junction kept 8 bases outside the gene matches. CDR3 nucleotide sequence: TGCGCCAGCAACCTAAGCGGACAGGGGGCAGATACGCAGTATTTT. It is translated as CASNLSGQGADTQYF.

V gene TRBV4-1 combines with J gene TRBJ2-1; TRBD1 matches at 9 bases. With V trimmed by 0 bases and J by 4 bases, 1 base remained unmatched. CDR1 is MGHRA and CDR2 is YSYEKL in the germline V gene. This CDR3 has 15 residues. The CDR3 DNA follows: TGCGCCAGCAGCCAAGAGGACAGGGGATACAATGAGCAGTTCTTC. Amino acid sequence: CASSQEDRGYNEQFF.

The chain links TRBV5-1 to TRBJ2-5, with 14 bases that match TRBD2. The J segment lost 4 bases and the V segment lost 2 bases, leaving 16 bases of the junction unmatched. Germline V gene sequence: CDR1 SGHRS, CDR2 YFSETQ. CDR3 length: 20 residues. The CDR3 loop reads CASSLQLSGTSGGARETQYF. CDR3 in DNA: TGCGCCAGCAGCTTACAGCTCTCCGGGACTAGCGGGGGAGCGCGAGAGACCCAGTACTTC.

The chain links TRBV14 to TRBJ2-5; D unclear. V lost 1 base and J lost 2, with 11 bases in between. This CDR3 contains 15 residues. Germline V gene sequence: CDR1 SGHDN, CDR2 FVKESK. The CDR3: CASSQVTTDQETQYF. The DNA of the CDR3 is TGTGCCAGCAGCCAAGTCACGACGGATCAAGAGACCCAGTACTTC.

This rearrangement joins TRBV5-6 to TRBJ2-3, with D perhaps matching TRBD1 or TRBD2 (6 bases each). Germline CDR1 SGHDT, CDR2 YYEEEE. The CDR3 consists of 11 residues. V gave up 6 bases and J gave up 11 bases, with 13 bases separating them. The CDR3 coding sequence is TGTGCCAGCACCTTAGGGGGGAGGCAGTATTTT. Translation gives CASTLGGRQYF.

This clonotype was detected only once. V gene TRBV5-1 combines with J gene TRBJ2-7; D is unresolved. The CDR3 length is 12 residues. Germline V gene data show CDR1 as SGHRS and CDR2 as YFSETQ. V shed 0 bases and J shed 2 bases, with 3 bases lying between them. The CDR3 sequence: CASSLDAYEQYF. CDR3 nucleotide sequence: TGCGCCAGCAGCTTGGATGCCTACGAGCAGTACTTC.

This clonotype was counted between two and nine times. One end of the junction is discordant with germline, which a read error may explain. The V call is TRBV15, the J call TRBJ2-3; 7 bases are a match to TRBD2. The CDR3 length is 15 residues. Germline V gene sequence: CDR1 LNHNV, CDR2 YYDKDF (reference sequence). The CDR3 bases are TGTGCCACCAGCGGAGAGCGGGGCTTCACAGATACGCAGTATTTT. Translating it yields CATSGERGFTDTQYF.

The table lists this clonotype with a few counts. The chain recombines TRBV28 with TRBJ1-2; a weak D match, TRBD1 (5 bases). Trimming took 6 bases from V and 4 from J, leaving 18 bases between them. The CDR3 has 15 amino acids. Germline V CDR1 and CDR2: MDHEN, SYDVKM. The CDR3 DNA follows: TGTGCCAGCAGCCAAGGACAAGCGCCTTCCTATGGCTACACCTTC. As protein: CASSQGQAPSYGYTF.

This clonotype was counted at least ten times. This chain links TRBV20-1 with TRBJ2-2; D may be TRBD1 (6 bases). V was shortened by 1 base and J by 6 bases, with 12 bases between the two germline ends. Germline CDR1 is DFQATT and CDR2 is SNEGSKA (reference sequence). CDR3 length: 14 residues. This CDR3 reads CSARVWAGAGELFF. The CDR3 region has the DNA TGCAGTGCTAGAGTTTGGGCAGGGGCCGGGGAGCTGTTTTTT.

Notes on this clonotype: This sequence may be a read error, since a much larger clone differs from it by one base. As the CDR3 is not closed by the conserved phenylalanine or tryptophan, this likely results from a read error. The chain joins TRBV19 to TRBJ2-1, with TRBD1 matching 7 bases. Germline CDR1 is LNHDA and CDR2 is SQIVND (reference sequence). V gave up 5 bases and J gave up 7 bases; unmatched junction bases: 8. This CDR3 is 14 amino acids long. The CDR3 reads CASSGPGTANEQFS. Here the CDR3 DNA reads TGTGCCAGTAGTGGCCCCGGGACAGCAAATGAGCAGTTCTCC.

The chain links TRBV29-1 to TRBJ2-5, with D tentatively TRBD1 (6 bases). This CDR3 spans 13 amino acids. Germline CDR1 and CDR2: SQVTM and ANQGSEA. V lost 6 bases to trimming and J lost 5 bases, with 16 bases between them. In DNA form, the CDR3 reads TGCAGCGTGGGGGACACCCACCGGGAGACCCAGTACTTC. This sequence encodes CSVGDTHRETQYF.

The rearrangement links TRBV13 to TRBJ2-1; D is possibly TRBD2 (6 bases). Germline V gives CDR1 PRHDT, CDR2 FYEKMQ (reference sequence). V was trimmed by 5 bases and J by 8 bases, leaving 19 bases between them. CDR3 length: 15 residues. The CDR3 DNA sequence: TGTGCCAGCAGCCCCCCGGAGGGCTTAAGGGATGAGCAGTTCTTC. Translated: CASSPPEGLRDEQFF.

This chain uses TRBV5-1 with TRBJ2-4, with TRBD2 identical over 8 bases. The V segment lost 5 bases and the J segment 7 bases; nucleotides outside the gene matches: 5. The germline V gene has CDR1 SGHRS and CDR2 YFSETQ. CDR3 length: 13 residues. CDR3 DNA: TGCGCCAGCAGTCTCGGGAGGGAGAACATTCAGTACTTC. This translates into CASSLGRENIQYF. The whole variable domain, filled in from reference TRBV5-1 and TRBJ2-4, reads KAGVTQTPRYLIKTRGQQVTLSCSPISGHRSVSWYQQTPGQGLQFLFEYFSETQRNKGNFPGRFSGRQFSNSRSEMNVSTLELGDSALYLCASSLGRENIQYFGAGTRLSVL.

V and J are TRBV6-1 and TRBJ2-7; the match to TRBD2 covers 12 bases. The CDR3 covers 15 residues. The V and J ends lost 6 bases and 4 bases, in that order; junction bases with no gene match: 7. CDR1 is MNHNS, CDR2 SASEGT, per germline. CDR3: CASSRKTSGGYEQYF. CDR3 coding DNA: TGTGCCAGCAGCAGAAAGACTAGCGGGGGATACGAGCAGTACTTC.

This CDR3 reads CASSQDIPYNEQFF. The CDR3 DNA reads TGCGCCAGCAGCCAAGATATACCATACAATGAGCAGTTCTTC. The V gene is TRBV4-3, the J gene TRBJ2-1; D unresolved. Trimming removed 0 bases at V and 4 bases at J, with 7 bases between. The CDR3 has 14 amino acids. Germline V CDR1 and CDR2: LGHNA, YSLEER.

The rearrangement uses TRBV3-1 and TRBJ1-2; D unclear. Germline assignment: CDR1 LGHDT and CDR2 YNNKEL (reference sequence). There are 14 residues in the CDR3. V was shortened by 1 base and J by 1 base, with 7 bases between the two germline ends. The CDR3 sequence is CASSQGRFNYGYTF. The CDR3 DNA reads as TGTGCCAGCAGCCAAGGTCGGTTTAACTATGGCTACACCTTC.

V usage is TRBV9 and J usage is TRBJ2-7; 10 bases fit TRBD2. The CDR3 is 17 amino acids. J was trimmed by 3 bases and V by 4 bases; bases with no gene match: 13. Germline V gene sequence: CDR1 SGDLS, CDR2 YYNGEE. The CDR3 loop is CASSPQGVLAGSYEQYF. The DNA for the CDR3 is TGTGCCAGCAGCCCTCAGGGGGTACTAGCGGGGAGCTACGAGCAGTACTTC.

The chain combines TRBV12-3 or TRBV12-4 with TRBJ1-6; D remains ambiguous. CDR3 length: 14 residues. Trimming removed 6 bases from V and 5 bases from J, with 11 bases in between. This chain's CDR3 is CASSLDRNNSPLHF. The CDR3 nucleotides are TGTGCCAGCAGCCTGGATAGGAATAATTCACCCCTCCACTTT.

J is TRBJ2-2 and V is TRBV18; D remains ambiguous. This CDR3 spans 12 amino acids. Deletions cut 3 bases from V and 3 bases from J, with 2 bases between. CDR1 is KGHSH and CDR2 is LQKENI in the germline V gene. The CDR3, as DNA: TGTGCCAGCTCACCCGACACCGGGGAGCTGTTTTTT. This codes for CASSPDTGELFF.

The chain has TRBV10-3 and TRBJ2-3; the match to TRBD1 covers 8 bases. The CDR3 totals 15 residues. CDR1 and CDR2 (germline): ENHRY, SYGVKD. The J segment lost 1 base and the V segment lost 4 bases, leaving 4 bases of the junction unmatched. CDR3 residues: CAISGTRGRTDTQYF. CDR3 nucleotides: TGTGCCATCAGTGGGACCAGGGGGCGCACAGATACGCAGTATTTT.

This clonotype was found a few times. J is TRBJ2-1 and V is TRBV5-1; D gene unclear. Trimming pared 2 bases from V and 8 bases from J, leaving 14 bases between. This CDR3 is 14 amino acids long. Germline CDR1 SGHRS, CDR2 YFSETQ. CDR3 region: CASSLIALPDEQFF. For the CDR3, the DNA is TGCGCCAGCAGCTTAATTGCCTTGCCCGATGAGCAGTTCTTC.

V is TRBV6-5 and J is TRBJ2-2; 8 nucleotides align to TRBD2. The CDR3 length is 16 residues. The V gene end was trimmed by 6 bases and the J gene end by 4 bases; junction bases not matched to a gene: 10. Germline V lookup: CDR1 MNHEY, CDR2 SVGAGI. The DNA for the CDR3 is TGTGCCAGCAGCTTCTCGGGGGGGCGGGTCACCGGGGAGCTGTTTTTT. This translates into CASSFSGGRVTGELFF.